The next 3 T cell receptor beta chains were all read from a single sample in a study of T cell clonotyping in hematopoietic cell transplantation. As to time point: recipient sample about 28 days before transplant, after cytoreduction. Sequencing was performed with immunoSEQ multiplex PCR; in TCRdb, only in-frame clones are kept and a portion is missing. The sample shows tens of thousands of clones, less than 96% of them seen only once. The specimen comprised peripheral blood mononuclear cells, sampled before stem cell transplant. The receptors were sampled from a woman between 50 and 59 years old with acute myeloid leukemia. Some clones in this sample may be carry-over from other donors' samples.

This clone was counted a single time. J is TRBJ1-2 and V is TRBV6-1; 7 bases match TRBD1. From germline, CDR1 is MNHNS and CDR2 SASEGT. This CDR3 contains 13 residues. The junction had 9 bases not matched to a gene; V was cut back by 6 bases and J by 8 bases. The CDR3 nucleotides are TGTGCCAGCAGCCCAGGACAGGCGGGAGGCTACACCTTC. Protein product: CASSPGQAGGYTF.

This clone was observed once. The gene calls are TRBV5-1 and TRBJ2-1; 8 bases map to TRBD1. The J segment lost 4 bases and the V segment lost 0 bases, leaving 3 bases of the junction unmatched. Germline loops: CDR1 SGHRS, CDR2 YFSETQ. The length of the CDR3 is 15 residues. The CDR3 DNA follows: TGCGCCAGCAGCTTGGCCGGGACAGGATACAATGAGCAGTTCTTC. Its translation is CASSLAGTGYNEQFF.

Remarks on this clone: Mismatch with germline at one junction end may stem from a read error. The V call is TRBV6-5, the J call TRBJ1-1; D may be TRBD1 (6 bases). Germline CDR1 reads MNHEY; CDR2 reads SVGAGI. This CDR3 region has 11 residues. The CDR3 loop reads CASSSRDMRIF. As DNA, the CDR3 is TGTGCCAGCAGTAGCCGGGACATGCGGATCTTT.